This TCR beta chain was sequenced during a study of early T cells in non-severe SARS-CoV-2 infection. TCRdb called the 5' RACE reads again in MiXCR, with one record for every CDR3 protein. The data contain 100,000 to 120,000 distinct CDR3 sequences, around 12% of them singletons. The CDR3 is 12 amino acids. CDR1 GTSNPN and CDR2 SVGIG come from the germline V gene (reference sequence). V shed 0 bases and J shed 9 bases, with 10 bases lying between them. This chain joins TRBV30 and TRBJ2-3, with a weak D call TRBD2 (5 bases). The clonotype originates from an adult who was a healthcare worker with PCR-confirmed SARS-CoV-2 infection or an uninfected control (not recorded which). Sample: whole blood, taken at baseline. The CDR3 protein is CAWSVAVITQYF. CDR3 DNA: TGTGCCTGGAGTGTAGCGGTGATAACGCAGTATTTT.